These 4 T cell receptor beta chains originate from one sample sequenced in a study of T-cell reconstitution after alpha-beta-depleted transplantation in children. TCRbeta library construction was performed incorporating unique molecular identifiers. One entry per CDR3 protein, called by TCRdb with MiXCR from the PCR reads. The sample holds 250,000 to 350,000 distinct CDR3 sequences, 9.9% seen once. The sequencing here drew on PBMCs from the stem cell graft donor, taken from the stem cell graft. Every receptor here comes from a human donor who donated a stem cell graft to a child with SCID.

The rearrangement joins TRBV20-1 to TRBJ1-1; a possible D gene is TRBD1 (5 bases). This CDR3 comprises 14 residues. Germline V lookup: CDR1 DFQATT, CDR2 SNEGSKA (reference sequence). The ends were cut back, 0 bases at V and 4 bases at J, with 12 bases in the middle. The CDR3 bases are TGCAGTGCTAGAGAGGCAGGGACGGGCACTGAAGCTTTCTTT. Its translation: CSAREAGTGTEAFF.

The V gene is TRBV7-9, the J gene TRBJ2-7; D unresolved. V was clipped by 0 bases and J by 3 bases, with 12 bases between them. The V gene's germline CDR1 is SEHNR and CDR2 FQNEAQ (reference sequence). This CDR3 is built from 15 residues. For the CDR3, the DNA is TGTGCCAGCAGCTTAGCCTCGAACCCAGACTACGAGCAGTACTTC. Translating it yields CASSLASNPDYEQYF.

This chain joins TRBV5-1 and TRBJ1-1, with a weak D call TRBD1 (6 bases). The CDR3 sequence is 13 residues long. V was pared by 5 bases and J by 3 bases, with 11 bases between. The V gene's germline CDR1 is SGHRS and CDR2 YFSETQ. In nucleotides, the CDR3 is TGCGCCAGCAGTCCGGGACAACACACTGAAGCTTTCTTT. Its protein is CASSPGQHTEAFF.

This clonotype was picked up a small number of times. The chain recombines TRBV7-3 with TRBJ1-6; a weak D match, TRBD1 (5 bases). The germline V gene has CDR1 SGHTA and CDR2 FQGTGA. Trimming removed 1 base from V and 10 bases from J, with 8 bases in between. CDR3 length: 13 residues. The CDR3 loop reads CASSLIGDSPLHF. CDR3 DNA sequence: TGTGCCAGCAGCTTAATTGGGGACTCACCCCTCCACTTT. The entire variable domain, with the rest obtained from reference TRBV7-3 and TRBJ1-6, is as follows: GAGVSQTPSNKVTEKGKYVELRCDPISGHTALYWYRQSLGQGPEFLIYFQGTGAADDSGLPNDRFFAVRPEGSVSTLKIQRTERGDSAVYLCASSLIGDSPLHFGNGTRLTVT.